The next 21 T cell receptor beta chains were all read from a single sample in a study of blood T cell repertoires in COVID-19. Method: immunoSEQ multiplex PCR; TCRdb's copy keeps in-frame clones and lacks some. The sample consists of roughly 300,000 clones, around 87% of them appearing once. Sequencing was done on a sample of peripheral blood. The receptors originated from a woman between 50 and 59 years old who had recovered from COVID-19.

The rearrangement links TRBV11-2 to TRBJ1-1; the D gene is possibly TRBD1 (6 bases). Germline V CDR1 and CDR2: SGHAT, FQNNGV. V lost 6 bases and J 11 bases, leaving 22 bases between the germline ends. This CDR3 region has 14 residues. The chain's CDR3 is CASSPYSGTRKAFF. CDR3 sequence (DNA): TGTGCCAGCAGTCCCTACTCCGGGACACGGAAGGCTTTCTTT.

The rearrangement links TRBV6-5 to TRBJ1-1; 8 nucleotides align to TRBD1. This CDR3 comprises 15 residues. Germline V lookup: CDR1 MNHEY, CDR2 SVGAGI. V was pared by 0 bases and J by 5 bases, with 5 bases of the junction left unmatched. CDR3 residues: CASSYSSGGSTEAFF. The CDR3 nucleotides are TGTGCCAGCAGTTACTCGTCAGGGGGCTCGACTGAAGCTTTCTTT.

This chain connects TRBV29-1 to TRBJ2-2; D not certain. CDR3 length: 14 residues. CDR1 and CDR2 (germline): SQVTM, ANQGSEA. Trimming shortened V by 2 bases and J by 0 bases, and 7 bases separated the two germline ends. CDR3 sequence reads: CSVEMQTNTGELFF. For the CDR3, the DNA is TGCAGCGTTGAAATGCAGACGAACACCGGGGAGCTGTTTTTT.

For this clone: Other DNA sequences of this sample code for an identical CDR3. The V gene is TRBV18, the J gene TRBJ1-5; 9 nucleotides align to TRBD1. The CDR3 is made up of 14 amino acids. The V and J ends lost 3 bases and 4 bases, in that order; junction bases with no gene match: 1. Germline CDR1 KGHSH, CDR2 LQKENI. The CDR3 region has the DNA TGTGCCAGCTCACCTGGACAGGGGAATCAGCCCCAGCATTTT. Translation gives CASSPGQGNQPQHF.

This sequence joins TRBV6-5 and TRBJ2-7; TRBD1 might be the D (6 bases). Looked up from germline, CDR1 is MNHEY and CDR2 is SVGAGI. CDR3 size: 14 residues. Trimming stripped 8 bases from V and 0 bases from J, with 14 bases between. DNA of the CDR3: TGTGCCAGCGCTTCAGGGGTCCTCTCCTACGAGCAGTACTTC. Amino acids: CASASGVLSYEQYF.

The chain recombines TRBV7-2 with TRBJ2-7, with TRBD2 identical over 7 bases. V gave up 5 bases and J gave up 1 base; unmatched junction bases: 11. Germline CDR1 is SGHTA and CDR2 is FQGNSA. This CDR3 comprises 16 residues. The CDR3 bases are TGTGCCAGCAGCGTTGGCGTAGCGGGCGTATCCTACGAGCAGTACTTC. It specifies CASSVGVAGVSYEQYF.

The chain combines TRBV7-2 with TRBJ2-7, with 9 bases fitting TRBD1. With V trimmed by 7 bases and J by 0 bases, 4 bases remained unmatched. The germline V gene has CDR1 SGHTA and CDR2 FQGNSA. The CDR3 length is 14 residues. The CDR3 DNA reads as TGTGCCAGCACCGAGACAGGGGGCTCCTACGAGCAGTACTTC. Translated, it gives CASTETGGSYEQYF.

V and J are TRBV4-3 and TRBJ1-2; D unresolved. Trimming took off 0 bases at V and 6 bases at J, with 23 bases between the two ends. This CDR3 is 18 amino acids long. Germline-derived CDR1 and CDR2 are LGHNA and YSLEER. CDR3 bases: TGCGCCAGCAGCCAAGATTTCTTGCGAGGGTTTGAATCAGATGGCTACACCTTC. Protein: CASSQDFLRGFESDGYTF.

The V and J genes are TRBV4-1 and TRBJ2-5; D perhaps matches TRBD2 (6 bases). CDR3 length: 15 residues. Trimming shortened V by 0 bases and J by 3 bases, and 11 bases separated the two germline ends. Germline V lookup: CDR1 MGHRA, CDR2 YSYEKL. CDR3 loop: CASSQDGGLEETQYF. The CDR3 DNA is TGCGCCAGCAGCCAAGACGGGGGTTTGGAAGAGACCCAGTACTTC.

This chain links TRBV7-9 with TRBJ1-2; the match to TRBD1 covers 7 bases. The CDR3 totals 19 residues. CDR1 and CDR2 from the germline V gene are SEHNR and FQNEAQ (reference sequence). Trimming at V came to 1 base and at J to 4 bases, leaving 18 bases not matched to a gene. CDR3 sequence: CASSLVVRDRIGRSYGYTF. DNA of the CDR3: TGTGCCAGCAGCTTAGTCGTTCGGGACAGAATTGGTAGGAGCTATGGCTACACCTTC. Drawing the rest from reference TRBV7-9 and TRBJ1-2, the complete variable domain is DTGVSQNPRHKITKRGQNVTFRCDPISEHNRLYWYRQTLGQGPEFLTYFQNEAQLEKSRLLSDRFSAERPKGSFSTLEIQRTEQGDSAMYLCASSLVVRDRIGRSYGYTFGSGTRLTVV.

The rearrangement joins TRBV5-1 to TRBJ1-5, with 9 bases identical to TRBD1. The V and J ends lost 3 bases and 0 bases, in that order; junction bases with no gene match: 16. This CDR3 spans 20 amino acids. Germline loops: CDR1 SGHRS, CDR2 YFSETQ. CDR3 DNA sequence: TGCGCCAGCAGCTCCACCAAAATGGACAGGGGCAGGGGTAGCAATCAGCCCCAGCATTTT. It codes for CASSSTKMDRGRGSNQPQHF.

The V call is TRBV11-2, the J call TRBJ2-3; 10 nucleotides agree with TRBD2. Germline V gives CDR1 SGHAT, CDR2 FQNNGV. The CDR3 length is 16 residues. V lost 5 bases to trimming and J lost 6 bases; unmatched junction nucleotides: 11. CDR3 sequence: CASSAFSGRFADTQYF. The CDR3 DNA reads as TGTGCCAGCAGCGCTTTTAGCGGGAGGTTTGCGGATACGCAGTATTTT.

The V and J genes are TRBV15 and TRBJ2-2, with 7 bases identical to TRBD2. There are 16 residues in the CDR3. Germline V CDR1 and CDR2: LNHNV, YYDKDF (reference sequence). Trimming cost V 1 base and J 1 base; bases outside gene matches: 3. CDR3 residues: CATSRGRGRNTGELFF. In DNA, the CDR3 is TGTGCCACCAGCAGAGGGCGCGGGAGGAACACCGGGGAGCTGTTTTTT.

The chain joins TRBV7-9 to TRBJ2-7; D is unclear. Trimming stripped 8 bases from V and 0 bases from J, with 11 bases between. Germline V gene sequence: CDR1 SEHNR, CDR2 FQNEAQ (reference sequence). This CDR3 comprises 13 residues. The CDR3 spells CASESYSSYEQYF. CDR3 DNA: TGTGCCAGCGAGTCTTATAGCTCCTACGAGCAGTACTTC.

V usage is TRBV7-6 and J usage is TRBJ1-6, with D unclear. Trimming stripped 5 bases from V and 8 bases from J, with 28 bases between. Germline loops: CDR1 SGHVS, CDR2 FNYEAQ. This CDR3 has 19 amino acids. The CDR3 loop is CASSLSASPGSDQYSPLHF. The CDR3 nucleotides read TGTGCCAGCAGCCTTAGTGCGTCACCGGGATCGGACCAGTATTCACCCCTCCACTTT.

This chain joins TRBV3-1 (or the pseudogene TRBV3-2) and TRBJ2-3; 7 nucleotides match TRBD2. V shed 1 base and J 4 bases; nucleotides not matched to a gene: 2. Germline V gene data show CDR1 as LGHDT and CDR2 as YNNKEL (reference sequence). The CDR3 is 14 amino acids. CDR3 region: CASSQGLAADTQYF. CDR3 sequence (DNA): TGTGCCAGCAGCCAAGGGCTAGCGGCAGATACGCAGTATTTT.

The genes are TRBV5-1 and TRBJ2-5; a possible D gene is TRBD1 (6 bases). There are 14 residues in the CDR3. Germline V gene data show CDR1 as SGHRS and CDR2 as YFSETQ. The V end lost 1 base, the J end lost 5 bases, and 12 bases lay between the germline ends. This CDR3 is CASSLTGKRETQYF. In DNA, the CDR3 is TGCGCCAGCAGCTTGACAGGGAAACGGGAGACCCAGTACTTC.

V usage is TRBV11-3 and J usage is TRBJ2-2, with D possibly being TRBD2 (5 bases). CDR1 is SGHNT, CDR2 YENEEA, per germline. V lost 5 bases, J lost 1 base, and 11 bases lay in between. The CDR3 covers 15 residues. Here the CDR3 reads CASSPRRENTGELFF. CDR3 bases: TGTGCCAGCAGCCCCCGTCGGGAGAACACCGGGGAGCTGTTTTTT. Variable domain in full (rest from reference TRBV11-3 and TRBJ2-2): EAGVVQSPRYKIIEKKQPVAFWCNPISGHNTLYWYLQNLGQGPELLIRYENEEAVDDSQLPKDRFSAERLKGVDSTLKIQPAELGDSAVYLCASSPRRENTGELFFGEGSRLTVL.

As concerns this clone: The same CDR3 arises from other DNA sequences in this sample as well. J is TRBJ1-5 and V is TRBV6-5; TRBD1 is a possible D gene (5 bases). The CDR3 consists of 13 residues. Germline V CDR1 and CDR2: MNHEY, SVGAGI. V shed 2 bases and J shed 6 bases, with 8 bases lying between them. CDR3 sequence reads: CASSYGGGQPQHF. In nucleotides, the CDR3 is TGTGCCAGCAGTTACGGGGGGGGTCAGCCCCAGCATTTT.

The chain recombines TRBV9 with TRBJ1-3; maybe TRBD1 (6 bases). Germline V gene lookup returns CDR1 SGDLS and CDR2 YYNGEE. This CDR3 has 15 residues. The V and J ends lost 3 bases and 1 base respectively, with 11 bases between them. The CDR3, as DNA: TGTGCCAGCAGCGCCGCAGGGGAATCTGGAAACACCATATATTTT. It translates to CASSAAGESGNTIYF.

This chain joins TRBV29-1 and TRBJ1-1; D uncertain. The CDR3 is 13 amino acids. Trimming left V 1 base short and J 6 bases short, with 12 bases between. The V gene's germline CDR1 is SQVTM and CDR2 ANQGSEA. The CDR3 reads CSVEGGVGPEAFF. Here the CDR3 DNA reads TGCAGCGTTGAAGGGGGAGTAGGGCCTGAAGCTTTCTTT.